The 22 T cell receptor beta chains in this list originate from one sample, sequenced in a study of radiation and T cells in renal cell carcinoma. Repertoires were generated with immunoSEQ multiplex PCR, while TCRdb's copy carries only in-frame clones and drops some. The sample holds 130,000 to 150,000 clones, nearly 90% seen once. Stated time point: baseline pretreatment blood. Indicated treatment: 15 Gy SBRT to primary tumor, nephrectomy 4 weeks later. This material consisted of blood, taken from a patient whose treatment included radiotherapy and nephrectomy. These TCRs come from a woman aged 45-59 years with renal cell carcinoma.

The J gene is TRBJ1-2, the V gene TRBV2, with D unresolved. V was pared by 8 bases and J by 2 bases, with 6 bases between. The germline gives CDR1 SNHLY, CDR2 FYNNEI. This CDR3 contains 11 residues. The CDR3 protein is CASDRNYGYTF. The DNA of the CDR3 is TGTGCCAGCGATCGAAACTATGGCTACACCTTC.

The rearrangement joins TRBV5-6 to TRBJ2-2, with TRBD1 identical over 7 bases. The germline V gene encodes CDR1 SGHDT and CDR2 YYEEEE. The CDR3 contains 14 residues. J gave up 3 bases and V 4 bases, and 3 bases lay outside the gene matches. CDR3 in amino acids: CASSGQDHTGELFF. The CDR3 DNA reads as TGTGCCAGCAGCGGACAGGACCACACCGGGGAGCTGTTTTTT.

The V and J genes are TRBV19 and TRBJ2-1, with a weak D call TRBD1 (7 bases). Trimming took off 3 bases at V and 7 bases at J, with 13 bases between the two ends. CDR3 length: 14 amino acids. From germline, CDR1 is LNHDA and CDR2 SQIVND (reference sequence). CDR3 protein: CASSIQGGGNEQFF. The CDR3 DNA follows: TGTGCCAGTAGTATTCAGGGGGGCGGGAATGAGCAGTTCTTC.

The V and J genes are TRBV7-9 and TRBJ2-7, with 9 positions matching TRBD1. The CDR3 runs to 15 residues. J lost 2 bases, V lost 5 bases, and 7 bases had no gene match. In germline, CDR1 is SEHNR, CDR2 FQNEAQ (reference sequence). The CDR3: CASSPYGTGTYEQYF. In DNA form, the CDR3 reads TGTGCCAGCAGCCCCTACGGGACAGGGACCTACGAGCAGTACTTC.

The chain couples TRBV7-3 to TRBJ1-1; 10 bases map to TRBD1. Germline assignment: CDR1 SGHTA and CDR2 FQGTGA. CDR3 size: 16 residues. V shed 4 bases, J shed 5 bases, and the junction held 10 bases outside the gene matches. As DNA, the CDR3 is TGTGCCAGCAGCTCTACCGGGACAGGGGTGCGAACTGAAGCTTTCTTT. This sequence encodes CASSSTGTGVRTEAFF.

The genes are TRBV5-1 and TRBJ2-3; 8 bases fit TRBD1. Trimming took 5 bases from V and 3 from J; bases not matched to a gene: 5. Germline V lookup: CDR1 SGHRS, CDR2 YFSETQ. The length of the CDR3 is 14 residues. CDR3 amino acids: CASSAGGATDTQYF. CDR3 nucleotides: TGCGCCAGCAGTGCAGGGGGCGCGACAGATACGCAGTATTTT. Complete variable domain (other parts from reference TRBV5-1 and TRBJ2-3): KAGVTQTPRYLIKTRGQQVTLSCSPISGHRSVSWYQQTPGQGLQFLFEYFSETQRNKGNFPGRFSGRQFSNSRSEMNVSTLELGDSALYLCASSAGGATDTQYFGPGTRLTVL.

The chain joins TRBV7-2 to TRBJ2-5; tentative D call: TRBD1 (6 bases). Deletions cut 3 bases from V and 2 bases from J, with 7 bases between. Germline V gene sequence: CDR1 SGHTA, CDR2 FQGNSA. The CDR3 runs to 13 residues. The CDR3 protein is CASSFTGQETQYF. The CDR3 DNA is TGTGCCAGCAGCTTCACAGGGCAAGAGACCCAGTACTTC.

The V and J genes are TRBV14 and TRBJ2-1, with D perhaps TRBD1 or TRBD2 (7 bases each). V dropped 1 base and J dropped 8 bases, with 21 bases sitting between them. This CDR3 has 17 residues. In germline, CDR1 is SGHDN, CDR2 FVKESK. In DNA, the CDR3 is TGTGCCAGCAGCCAAGTGGCTGTGACAGGGAGGGTCGATGAGCAGTTCTTC. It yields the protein CASSQVAVTGRVDEQFF.

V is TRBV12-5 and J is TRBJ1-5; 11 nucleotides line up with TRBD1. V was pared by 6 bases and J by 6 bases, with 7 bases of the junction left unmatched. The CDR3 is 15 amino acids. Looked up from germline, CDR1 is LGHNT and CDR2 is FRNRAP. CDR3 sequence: CASGIGTGGFQPQHF. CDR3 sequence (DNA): TGTGCTAGTGGGATCGGGACAGGGGGTTTTCAGCCCCAGCATTTT.

The CDR3 reads CASSYHTGTGANVLTF. CDR3 DNA sequence: TGTGCCAGCAGTTACCATACAGGGACTGGGGCCAACGTCCTGACTTTC. The chain links TRBV6-5 to TRBJ2-6; TRBD1 might be the D (6 bases). The CDR3 consists of 16 residues. The germline CDR1 and CDR2 sequences are MNHEY and SVGAGI. V dropped 2 bases and J dropped 2 bases, with 10 bases sitting between them.

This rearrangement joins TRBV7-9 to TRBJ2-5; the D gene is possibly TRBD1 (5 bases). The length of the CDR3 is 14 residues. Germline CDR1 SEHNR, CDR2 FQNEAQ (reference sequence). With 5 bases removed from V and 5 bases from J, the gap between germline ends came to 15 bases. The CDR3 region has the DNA TGTGCCAGCAGCCGCACAACAGGCGCGGAGACCCAGTACTTC. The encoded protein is CASSRTTGAETQYF.

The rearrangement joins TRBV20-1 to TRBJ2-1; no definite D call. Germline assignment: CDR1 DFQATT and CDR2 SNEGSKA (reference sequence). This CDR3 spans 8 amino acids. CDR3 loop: CRGSEQFF. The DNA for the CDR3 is TGCAGAGGGTCCGAGCAGTTCTTC.

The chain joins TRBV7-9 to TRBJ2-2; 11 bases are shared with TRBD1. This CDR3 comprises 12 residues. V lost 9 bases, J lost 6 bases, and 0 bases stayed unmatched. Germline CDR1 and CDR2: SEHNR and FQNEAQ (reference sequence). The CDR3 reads CARDRGPGELFF. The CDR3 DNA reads TGTGCCAGGGACAGGGGGCCCGGGGAGCTGTTTTTT.

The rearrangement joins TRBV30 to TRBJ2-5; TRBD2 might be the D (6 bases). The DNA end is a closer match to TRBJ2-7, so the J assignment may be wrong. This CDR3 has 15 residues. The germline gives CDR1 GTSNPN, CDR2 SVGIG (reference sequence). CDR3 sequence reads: CAWSVAGRSTYEQYF. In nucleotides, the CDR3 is TGTGCCTGGAGTGTAGCGGGCAGGTCTACCTACGAGCAGTACTTC.

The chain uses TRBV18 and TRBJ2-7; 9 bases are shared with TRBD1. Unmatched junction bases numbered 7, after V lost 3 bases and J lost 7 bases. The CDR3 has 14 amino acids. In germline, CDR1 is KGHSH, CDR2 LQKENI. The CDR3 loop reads CASSPVQGAGEQYF. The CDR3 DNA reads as TGTGCCAGCTCACCGGTACAGGGGGCGGGGGAGCAGTACTTC. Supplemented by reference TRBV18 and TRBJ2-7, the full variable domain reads NAGVMQNPRHLVRRRGQEARLRCSPMKGHSHVYWYRQLPEEGLKFMVYLQKENIIDESGMPKERFSAEFPKEGPSILRIQQVVRGDSAAYFCASSPVQGAGEQYFGPGTRLTVT.

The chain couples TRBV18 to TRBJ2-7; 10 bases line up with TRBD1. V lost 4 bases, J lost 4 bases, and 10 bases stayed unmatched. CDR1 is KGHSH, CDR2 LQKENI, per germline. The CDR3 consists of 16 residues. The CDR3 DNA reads TGTGCCAGCTCACTTCGTCCGGGACAGGGGACTTACGAGCAGTACTTC. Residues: CASSLRPGQGTYEQYF. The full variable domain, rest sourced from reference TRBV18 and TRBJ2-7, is NAGVMQNPRHLVRRRGQEARLRCSPMKGHSHVYWYRQLPEEGLKFMVYLQKENIIDESGMPKERFSAEFPKEGPSILRIQQVVRGDSAAYFCASSLRPGQGTYEQYFGPGTRLTVT.

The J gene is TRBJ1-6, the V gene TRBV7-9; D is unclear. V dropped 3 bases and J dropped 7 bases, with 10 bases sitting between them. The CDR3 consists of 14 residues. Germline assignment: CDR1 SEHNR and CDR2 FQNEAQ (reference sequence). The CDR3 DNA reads TGTGCCAGCAGCTTCAAACAGAAAAATTCACCCCTCCACTTT. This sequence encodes CASSFKQKNSPLHF.

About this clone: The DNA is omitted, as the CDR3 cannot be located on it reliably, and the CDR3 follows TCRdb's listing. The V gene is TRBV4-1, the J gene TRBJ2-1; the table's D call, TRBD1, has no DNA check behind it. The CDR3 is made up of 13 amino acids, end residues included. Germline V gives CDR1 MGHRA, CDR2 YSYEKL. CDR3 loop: CASSQVGQGILFF.

CDR3 sequence reads: CASSPRGSAGELFF. The CDR3 bases are TGTGCCAGCAGCCCACGTGGTAGTGCCGGGGAGCTGTTTTTT. The V and J genes are TRBV7-9 and TRBJ2-2, with D uncertain. The CDR3 is 14 amino acids. V was pared by 5 bases and J by 6 bases, with 13 bases between. Germline V gene lookup returns CDR1 SEHNR and CDR2 FQNEAQ (reference sequence).

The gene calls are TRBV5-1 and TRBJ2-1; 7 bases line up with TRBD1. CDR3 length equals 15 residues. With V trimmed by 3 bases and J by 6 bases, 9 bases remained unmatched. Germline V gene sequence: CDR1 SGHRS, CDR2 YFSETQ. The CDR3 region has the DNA TGCGCCAGCAGCTACGCGACAGGGATTGGCAATGAGCAGTTCTTC. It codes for CASSYATGIGNEQFF.

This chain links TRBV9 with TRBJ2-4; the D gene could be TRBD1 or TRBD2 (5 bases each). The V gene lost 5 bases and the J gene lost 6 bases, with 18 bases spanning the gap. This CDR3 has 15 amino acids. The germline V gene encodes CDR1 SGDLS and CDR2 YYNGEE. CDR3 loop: CASSSEGRIGNIQYF. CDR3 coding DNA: TGTGCCAGCAGTTCCGAGGGGAGAATTGGAAACATTCAGTACTTC.

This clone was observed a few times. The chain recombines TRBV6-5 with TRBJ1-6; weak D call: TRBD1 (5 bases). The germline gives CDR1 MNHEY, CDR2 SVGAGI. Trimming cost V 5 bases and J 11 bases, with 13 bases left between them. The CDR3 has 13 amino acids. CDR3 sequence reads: CASSTRQMTPLHF. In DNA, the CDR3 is TGTGCCAGCAGTACCAGACAGATGACACCCCTCCACTTT.